Listed here are 5 T cell receptor beta chains from one sample, sequenced in a study of shared clonotypes between healthy human individuals. Assay used: immunoSEQ multiplex PCR; TCRdb lists only in-frame clones, some missing. The repertoire holds about 580,000 clones, with roughly 98% as singletons. Naive CD8 populations comprised CD45RO-negative cells positively selected for CCR7, excluding terminally differentiated effector memory CD45RA+ cells. The sequencing sample was made of naive CD8+ T cells sorted from blood. These receptor sequences come from a man aged 30 to 39 in good health.

The rearrangement links TRBV28 to TRBJ2-6; D gene unclear. The CDR3 has 16 residues. The V end was cut by 7 bases, the J end by 0 bases, with 13 bases between. Per the germline V gene, CDR1 is MDHEN and CDR2 is SYDVKM. The DNA for the CDR3 is TGTGCCAGCACCCCCGGGTCTTTCTCTGGGGCCAACGTCCTGACTTTC. Its protein product is CASTPGSFSGANVLTF.

The chain joins TRBV29-1 to TRBJ2-2; a possible D gene is TRBD2 (5 bases). CDR1 and CDR2 from the germline V gene are SQVTM and ANQGSEA. The V and J ends lost 1 base and 6 bases respectively, with 18 bases between them. This CDR3 is built from 16 residues. CDR3 residues: CSVEGAAGLEAGELFF. DNA for the CDR3: TGCAGCGTTGAAGGGGCCGCGGGTCTGGAGGCCGGGGAGCTGTTTTTT.

CDR3 amino acids: CASSSGGNEQYF. CDR3 sequence (DNA): TGTGCCAGCAGCTCAGGAGGTAACGAGCAGTACTTC. This chain connects TRBV7-9 to TRBJ2-7; tentatively, D is TRBD2 (5 bases). CDR1 and CDR2 from the germline V gene are SEHNR and FQNEAQ (reference sequence). V dropped 4 bases and J dropped 5 bases, with 9 bases sitting between them. The CDR3 length is 12 residues.

V is TRBV10-3 and J is TRBJ2-7; D uncertain. V gave up 7 bases and J gave up 2 bases, with 12 bases separating them. This CDR3 region has 13 residues. The germline V gene has CDR1 ENHRY and CDR2 SYGVKD. This chain's CDR3 is CAITPTLAYEQYF. The CDR3 DNA reads TGTGCCATCACCCCTACGCTAGCCTACGAGCAGTACTTC.

The J gene is TRBJ2-5, the V gene TRBV5-8, with 14 bases fitting TRBD2. The CDR3 runs to 16 residues. V was clipped by 3 bases and J by 4 bases; unmatched bases: 5. Germline CDR1 SGHTS, CDR2 YDEGEE. In nucleotides, the CDR3 is TGTGCCAGCAGCTCCGGGACTAGCGGGAGCCGAGAGACCCAGTACTTC. It codes for CASSSGTSGSRETQYF.